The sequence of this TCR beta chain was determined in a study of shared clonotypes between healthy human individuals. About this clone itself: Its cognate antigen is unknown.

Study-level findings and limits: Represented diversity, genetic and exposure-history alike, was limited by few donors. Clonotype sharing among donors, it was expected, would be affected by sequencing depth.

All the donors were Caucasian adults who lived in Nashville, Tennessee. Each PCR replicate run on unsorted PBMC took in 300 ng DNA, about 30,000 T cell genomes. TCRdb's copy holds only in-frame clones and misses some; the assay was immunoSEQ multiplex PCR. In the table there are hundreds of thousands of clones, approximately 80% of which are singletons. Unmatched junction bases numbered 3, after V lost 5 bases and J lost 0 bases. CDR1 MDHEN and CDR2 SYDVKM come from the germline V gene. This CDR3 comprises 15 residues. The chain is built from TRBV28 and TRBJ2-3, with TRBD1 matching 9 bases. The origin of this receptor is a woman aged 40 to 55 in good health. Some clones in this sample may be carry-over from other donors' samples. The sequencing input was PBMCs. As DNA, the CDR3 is TGTGCCAGCAGTCCCGGGACAGGGAGCACAGATACGCAGTATTTT. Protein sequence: CASSPGTGSTDTQYF. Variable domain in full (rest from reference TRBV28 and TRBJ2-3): DVKVTQSSRYLVKRTGEKVFLECVQDMDHENMFWYRQDPGLGLRLIYFSYDVKMKEKGDIPEGYSVSREKKERFSLILESASTNQTSMYLCASSPGTGSTDTQYFGPGTRLTVL.